This TCR beta chain was observed in a study of liver allograft versus peripheral blood T cells. Study as a whole: The study compared liver allograft T cell receptor repertoires against peripheral blood repertoires of liver transplant recipients.

By share, this clonotype counts as medium-sized. Its antigen is still unknown. From germline, CDR1 is DFQATT and CDR2 SNEGSKA (reference sequence). The length of the CDR3 is 17 residues. With 0 bases removed from V and 2 bases from J, the gap between germline ends came to 14 bases. Study-wide results and limits: Differences were reported between the T cell receptor repertoires inside liver allografts and those that were detected in peripheral blood.

TCRdb passed the reads through MiXCR, listing each CDR3 protein once. Here the sample spans several thousand distinct CDR3 sequences, over 12% being singletons. The gene calls are TRBV20-1 and TRBJ1-6, with D possibly being TRBD1 (5 bases). The TCR comes from a human patient who had a liver transplant. Some T cells may originate from the graft donor. The CDR3 DNA follows: TGCAGTGCTAGAGATACTAGCGGGACTGCCTATAATTCACCCCTCCACTTT. This translates into CSARDTSGTAYNSPLHF.